One and the same sample provided the 14 T cell receptor beta chains below, sequenced in a study of blood T cell repertoires in COVID-19. TCRdb's copy holds only in-frame clones and misses some; the assay was immunoSEQ multiplex PCR. The data show some 450,000 clones, around 88% seen once. The specimen sequenced was peripheral blood. These receptors were obtained from a woman aged 50 to 60 with COVID-19, enrolled during active disease.

This chain connects TRBV30 to TRBJ1-2; 7 positions agree with TRBD1. After removal of 4 bases from V and 2 bases from J, the junction contained 1 base not matched to a gene. This CDR3 has 12 amino acids. The germline gives CDR1 GTSNPN, CDR2 SVGIG (reference sequence). The CDR3: CAWKGGNYGYTF. CDR3 in DNA: TGTGCCTGGAAAGGGGGCAACTATGGCTACACCTTC.

This clone was recorded a few times. The gene calls are TRBV9 and TRBJ2-5; 9 bases fit TRBD1. Germline V gene lookup returns CDR1 SGDLS and CDR2 YYNGEE. The CDR3 extends over 16 amino acids. V lost 5 bases and J lost 5; bases outside the gene matches: 13. This CDR3 is CASSRAGTGSQETQYF. The CDR3 DNA is TGTGCCAGCAGTAGAGCCGGGACAGGGAGTCAGGAGACCCAGTACTTC.

CDR3 region: CAWSEPSNTEAFF. CDR3 sequence (DNA): TGTGCCTGGAGTGAACCCAGTAACACTGAAGCTTTCTTT. The rearrangement links TRBV30 to TRBJ1-1; no firm D call. This CDR3 contains 13 residues. V gave up 1 base and J gave up 2 bases, with 8 bases separating them. Germline assignment: CDR1 GTSNPN and CDR2 SVGIG (reference sequence).

V usage is TRBV6-5 and J usage is TRBJ2-7; possibly TRBD1 for D (6 bases). V lost 6 bases and J lost 2, with 11 bases in between. Germline V gene data show CDR1 as MNHEY and CDR2 as SVGAGI. The CDR3 is 13 residues long. The CDR3 loop is CASRKTGTYEQYF. In DNA, the CDR3 is TGTGCCAGCAGAAAGACAGGAACCTACGAGCAGTACTTC.

This clone was counted between two and nine times. Other DNA sequences of this sample code for an identical CDR3. The gene calls are TRBV30 and TRBJ2-7, with a weak D call TRBD2 (6 bases). Between the trimmed V and J ends, which lost 0 bases and 6 bases, there was a span of 12 bases. The CDR3 extends over 13 amino acids. The germline V gene encodes CDR1 GTSNPN and CDR2 SVGIG (reference sequence). CDR3 nucleotide sequence: TGTGCCTGGAGTGTACGCGGGGTGGGCGAGCAGTACTTC. Encoded protein: CAWSVRGVGEQYF.

The chain employs TRBV7-2 and TRBJ1-2; D is unresolved. V was clipped by 0 bases and J by 0 bases, with 8 bases between them. Germline-derived CDR1 and CDR2 are SGHTA and FQGNSA. This CDR3 has 15 amino acids. The CDR3 sequence is CASSLAVIANYGYTF. The CDR3 region has the DNA TGTGCCAGCAGCTTAGCAGTAATAGCTAACTATGGCTACACCTTC. The complete variable domain, with remaining parts taken from reference TRBV7-2 and TRBJ1-2, reads GAGVSQSPSNKVTEKGKDVELRCDPISGHTALYWYRQSLGQGLEFLIYFQGNSAPDKSGLPSDRFSAERTGGSVSTLTIQRTQQEDSAVYLCASSLAVIANYGYTFGSGTRLTVV.

The V call is TRBV9, the J call TRBJ2-1, with 10 bases identical to TRBD2. Germline CDR1 and CDR2: SGDLS and YYNGEE. CDR3 length equals 14 residues. V was clipped by 4 bases and J by 7 bases; unmatched bases: 5. The CDR3 DNA follows: TGTGCCAGCAGCCCAACTAGCGGGGAAAATGAGCAGTTCTTC. It encodes CASSPTSGENEQFF.

The rearrangement uses TRBV30 and TRBJ2-1, with 8 bases that match TRBD1. The CDR3 sequence is 14 residues long. Germline V gene lookup returns CDR1 GTSNPN and CDR2 SVGIG (reference sequence). The V gene end was trimmed by 4 bases and the J gene end by 5 bases; junction bases not matched to a gene: 7. In DNA form, the CDR3 reads TGTGCCTGGAACCGGGACAGGTTAAACAATGAGCAGTTCTTC. Its translation is CAWNRDRLNNEQFF.

The rearrangement uses TRBV12-3 or TRBV12-4 and TRBJ2-3; perhaps TRBD1 as D (6 bases). Trimming shortened V by 4 bases and J by 8 bases, and 10 bases separated the two germline ends. The CDR3 has 12 amino acids. CDR3 loop: CASSSPQGTQYF. The DNA for the CDR3 is TGTGCCAGCAGTTCACCACAGGGTACGCAGTATTTT.

The rearrangement uses TRBV30 and TRBJ1-4; 9 nucleotides agree with TRBD1. The V and J ends lost 4 bases and 8 bases, in that order; junction bases with no gene match: 8. This CDR3 comprises 14 residues. Germline V gene data show CDR1 as GTSNPN and CDR2 as SVGIG (reference sequence). The CDR3 is CAWTTGGAGEKLFF. Written as DNA, the CDR3 is TGTGCCTGGACCACAGGGGGCGCGGGGGAAAAACTGTTTTTT.

A note on this clone: The sample has other DNA sequences that encode this CDR3 too. The gene calls are TRBV9 and TRBJ1-4; D ambiguous. Germline V gene sequence: CDR1 SGDLS, CDR2 YYNGEE. V was trimmed by 0 bases and J by 8 bases, leaving 14 bases between them. The CDR3 is 15 residues long. The CDR3 sequence: CASSVGGAAGEKLFF. The CDR3 bases are TGTGCCAGCAGCGTAGGTGGAGCTGCGGGGGAAAAACTGTTTTTT.

This sequence joins TRBV3-1 (or the pseudogene TRBV3-2) and TRBJ2-3, with D perhaps TRBD2 (7 bases). Trimming removed 3 bases from V and 4 bases from J, with 11 bases in between. Germline CDR1 reads LGHDT; CDR2 reads YNNKEL (reference sequence). This CDR3 is built from 14 residues. CDR3 protein: CASSQTGGSDTQYF. As DNA, the CDR3 is TGTGCCAGCAGCCAGACGGGGGGCTCAGATACGCAGTATTTT.

This clone occurred once. The chain uses TRBV30 and TRBJ2-1; perhaps TRBD2 as D (6 bases). Germline V gene sequence: CDR1 GTSNPN, CDR2 SVGIG (reference sequence). The CDR3 runs to 12 residues. V was trimmed by 0 bases and J by 9 bases, leaving 9 bases between them. CDR3 nucleotides: TGTGCCTGGAGTGTGTTGGGGGGTGAGCAGTTCTTC. Protein: CAWSVLGGEQFF. The full variable domain, rest sourced from reference TRBV30 and TRBJ2-1, is SQTIHQWPATLVQPVGSPLSLECTVEGTSNPNLYWYRQAAGRGLQLLFYSVGIGQISSEVPQNLSASRPQDRQFILSSKKLLLSDSGFYLCAWSVLGGEQFFGPGTRLTVL.

As DNA, the CDR3 is TGTGCCAGCAGAAGCGCCGGGGAGCTGTTTTTT. It specifies CASRSAGELFF. The V call is TRBV25-1, the J call TRBJ2-2; unclear D gene. Looked up from germline, CDR1 is MGHDK and CDR2 is SYGVNS. V lost 6 bases and J lost 6, with 5 bases in between. The CDR3 runs to 11 residues.